These T cell receptor beta chains were read from a single sample in a study of blood T cell repertoires in COVID-19. The repertoire was sequenced with immunoSEQ multiplex PCR; TCRdb's copy has only in-frame clones and lacks some. The sample contains about 140,000 clones, about 81% of which appear only once. Specimen: peripheral blood. The receptors were gathered from a woman of 80 years or more with acute or convalescent COVID-19. Both conserved end residues are part of each CDR3. The D gene is left open where the match is weak. Where a row states a size, it is once, few, many or the class of an expanded clone; other rows omit it.

cdr3_nt | cdr3_aa | j_call | d_call | clone_size | v_call
TGTGCCAGTCGGCCCGGCCCCGGGACTAGCGTCACTGAGCAGTTCTTC | CASRPGPGTSVTEQFF | TRBJ2-1 | TRBD2 | . | TRBV19
TGTGCCAGCAGCTTAGCGAGGTTCGACAACTATGGCTACACCTTC | CASSLARFDNYGYTF | TRBJ1-2 | . | . | TRBV7-9
TGCACCAGCAGCCAAGATCCGCGGGGGTCCCGTAATGAAAAACTGTTTTTT | CTSSQDPRGSRNEKLFF | TRBJ1-4 | . | once | TRBV1
TGTGCCAGCAGCTTTTTATCGAGCACTGAAGCTTTCTTT | CASSFLSSTEAFF | TRBJ1-1 | . | . | TRBV7-2
TGCGCCAGCAGCCAAGAGGCTGGTCCCGGGGGTAGCAATCAGCCCCAGCATTTT | CASSQEAGPGGSNQPQHF | TRBJ1-5 | . | . | TRBV4-1
TGCGCCAGCAGTTTGGGCGAAAACACCATATATTTT | CASSLGENTIYF | TRBJ1-3 | . | . | TRBV5-1
TGCGCCAGCAGCTTGGGAGGGAATAGCAATCAGCCCCAGCATTTT | CASSLGGNSNQPQHF | TRBJ1-5 | . | . | TRBV5-1
TGCGCCAGCAGCCAAGAAGGGAGGAGGGACAGGGTTAGTCACGAGCAGTACTTC | CASSQEGRRDRVSHEQYF | TRBJ2-7 | TRBD1 | . | TRBV4-1
TGCGCCAGCAGCCCCGCCCAGATCTACGAGCAGTACTTC | CASSPAQIYEQYF | TRBJ2-7 | . | once | TRBV5-1
TGTGCCAGCAGTTACGGAGCGACAGCCTATGGCTACACCTTC | CASSYGATAYGYTF | TRBJ1-2 | . | . | TRBV6-2/TRBV6-3
TGTGCCAGCAGCGCGAGGACTAGCGGGGAGGGTGAGCAGTTCTTC | CASSARTSGEGEQFF | TRBJ2-1 | TRBD2 | . | TRBV9
TGTGCCAGCAGTGACGGCAGGGGAAGTTTTGGGAATGAGCAGTTCTTC | CASSDGRGSFGNEQFF | TRBJ2-1 | . | . | TRBV2
TGTGCCAGCCGGACAGTCATGAACACTGAAGCTTTCTTT | CASRTVMNTEAFF | TRBJ1-1 | . | . | TRBV25-1
TGTGCCAGCAGTGAACGGGACAGGGGAACCACCTTC | CASSERDRGTTF | TRBJ1-2 | TRBD1 | . | TRBV2
TGTGCCAGCAGACGACAGGGGGACTACGAGCAGTACTTC | CASRRQGDYEQYF | TRBJ2-7 | TRBD1 | . | TRBV28
TGTGCCAGCAGCCCGGAAGTCGGACAGTTAAATAGCAATCAGCCCCAGCATTTT | CASSPEVGQLNSNQPQHF | TRBJ1-5 | . | . | TRBV4-2
TGTGCCAGCAGCGTATCCCAGTATGCAGATACGCAGTATTTT | CASSVSQYADTQYF | TRBJ2-3 | . | once | TRBV9
TGTGCCAGCTCACCTGCAGCAGGGGCTAATCAGCCCCAGCATTTT | CASSPAAGANQPQHF | TRBJ1-5 | . | . | TRBV18
TGTGCCAGCAGCTTTTCCACGACAGGCCCGAACACTGAAGCTTTCTTT | CASSFSTTGPNTEAFF | TRBJ1-1 | . | . | TRBV5-4
TGCGCCAGCCGGGACTCAGGGGGATCTGAAAAACTGTTTTTT | CASRDSGGSEKLFF | TRBJ1-4 | TRBD1 | . | TRBV5-1
TGCAGCGTGGACGGACTAGCGGGAGTCTACGTTGAGCAGTTCTTC | CSVDGLAGVYVEQFF | TRBJ2-1 | TRBD2 | . | TRBV29-1
TGTGCCAGCAGTCCTTACAATGAGCAGTTCTTC | CASSPYNEQFF | TRBJ2-1 | . | few | TRBV2
TGCGCCAGCAGCCAGTATAGCGGGATGACGTACAATGAGCAGTTCTTC | CASSQYSGMTYNEQFF | TRBJ2-1 | TRBD2 | . | TRBV5-1
TGTGCCAGCAGTTTGCTCCCCGTACAGGGGTCACCCCTCCACTTT | CASSLLPVQGSPLHF | TRBJ1-6 | TRBD1 | few | TRBV28
TGCGCCAGCAGCTTGTCCGCGTCCACCTCTGTAGGGGCCAACGTCCTGACTTTC | CASSLSASTSVGANVLTF | TRBJ2-6 | . | few | TRBV5-1
TGTGCCAGCAGCTTATTTCCAGGGACCTACGAGCAGTACTTC | CASSLFPGTYEQYF | TRBJ2-7 | . | . | TRBV7-9
TGCGCCAGCAGCCAGATCGCCTCCCGGACTAGCGGGTCCCCAAGCTCCTACAATGAGCAGTTCTTC | CASSQIASRTSGSPSSYNEQFF | TRBJ2-1 | TRBD2 | . | TRBV4-1
TGTGCCAGTAGTTCCAGAGGAAGGGACGGGAGCTCCTACGAGCAGTACTTC | CASSSRGRDGSSYEQYF | TRBJ2-7 | . | . | TRBV19
TGTGCCAGCAGCTTAAACTCGTACAATGAGCAGTTCTTC | CASSLNSYNEQFF | TRBJ2-1 | . | . | TRBV11-3
TGTGCCAGCACCCTCCTAGCGGGAGTCATTAATGAGCAGTTCTTC | CASTLLAGVINEQFF | TRBJ2-1 | TRBD2 | . | TRBV28
TGTGCCAGTGGGACAGGGACCTACGAGCAGTACTTC | CASGTGTYEQYF | TRBJ2-7 | TRBD1 | . | TRBV5-3
TGTGCCATTAATAGCGGGAGGAGTACCGGGGAGCTGTTTTTT | CAINSGRSTGELFF | TRBJ2-2 | TRBD2 | few | TRBV19
TGTGCCAGCAGGGCCTCGGACAGGGCTAACTATGGCTACACCTTC | CASRASDRANYGYTF | TRBJ1-2 | TRBD1 | . | TRBV28
TGTGCCAGTAGTGTTGCTAGCGGGGGCTACAATGAGCAGTTCTTC | CASSVASGGYNEQFF | TRBJ2-1 | TRBD2 | . | TRBV19
TGTGCCAGCAGCTTACTGGGACAGGGGATCGGCGGCTACACCTTC | CASSLLGQGIGGYTF | TRBJ1-2 | TRBD1 | . | TRBV7-6
TGTGCCAGCAGCCAAGATCCCCCCAGTAACTATGGCTACACCTTC | CASSQDPPSNYGYTF | TRBJ1-2 | . | . | TRBV4-2
TGCGCCAGCAGTTTAGTGTCCGAAGCTTTCTTT | CASSLVSEAFF | TRBJ1-1 | . | . | TRBV5-1
TGTGCCAGCTCACCGTTAGCGGTAAGCTCCTACAATGAGCAGTTCTTC | CASSPLAVSSYNEQFF | TRBJ2-1 | . | . | TRBV18
TGTGCCAGCAGCAAAGGACACCTCAATCAGCCCCAGCATTTT | CASSKGHLNQPQHF | TRBJ1-5 | . | few | TRBV21-1
TGCGCCAGCAGCGGGGGACAGGGGAACTATGGCTACACCTTC | CASSGGQGNYGYTF | TRBJ1-2 | TRBD1 | . | TRBV5-1
TGTGCCAGCAGTTTATTCGGGCTAGCGGGAGGGCGCCACCAGTTCTTC | CASSLFGLAGGRHQFF | TRBJ2-1 | TRBD2 | . | TRBV28
TGTGCCAGCAGCCCCCTCGGGGTGCCGTCGCTCTCCTACGAGCAGTACTTC | CASSPLGVPSLSYEQYF | TRBJ2-7 | . | once | TRBV11-2
TGTGCCAGCAGCTTAACGGGAGGGGCCCCAATCTCCTACGAGCAGTACTTC | CASSLTGGAPISYEQYF | TRBJ2-7 | TRBD2 | . | TRBV27
TGTGCCAGCAGTTTAGGACAGCAGCAGCCCCAGCATTTT | CASSLGQQQPQHF | TRBJ1-5 | . | once | TRBV6-5
TGTGCCAGCAGTTACTCAGCGGACAGGGGGCCAGAGACCCAGTACTTC | CASSYSADRGPETQYF | TRBJ2-5 | TRBD1 | . | TRBV6-6
TGTGCCAGCAGCGTAGCTGCAGGTGTCTCTGGCTACGAGCAGTACTTC | CASSVAAGVSGYEQYF | TRBJ2-7 | . | . | TRBV9
TGTGCCAGCAGCTTGACCCTAGCGGGGTACAATGAGCAGTTCTTC | CASSLTLAGYNEQFF | TRBJ2-1 | TRBD2 | . | TRBV5-4
TGTGCCAGCACGGTGGGCAATCAGCCCCAGCATTTT | CASTVGNQPQHF | TRBJ1-5 | . | . | TRBV28
TGTGCCAGTACCAAGGACAGGGGGCTTAACCAGCCCCAGCATTTT | CASTKDRGLNQPQHF | TRBJ1-5 | TRBD1 | . | TRBV19
TGTGCCAGCAGTCGCCCGACCGGGACAGGGGGGAAAAAACTGTTTTTT | CASSRPTGTGGKKLFF | TRBJ1-4 | TRBD1 | . | TRBV28
TGTGCCACCAGCCGCCGACTAGCGGGAGTTGGCGAGCAGTACTTC | CATSRRLAGVGEQYF | TRBJ2-7 | TRBD2 | . | TRBV15
TGTGCCAGCATTCCCGCCCACCCTACTAGCACAGATACGCAGTATTTT | CASIPAHPTSTDTQYF | TRBJ2-3 | . | . | TRBV28
TGTGCCAGCAGCTTAGCGCGGGGAGTTGAAGCTTTCTTT | CASSLARGVEAFF | TRBJ1-1 | . | . | TRBV7-8
TGTGCCAGCAGAGGGACTAGCGGCAAAAACATTCAGTACTTC | CASRGTSGKNIQYF | TRBJ2-4 | TRBD2 | few | TRBV2
TGCGCCAGCAGCCCGAACTCTCACAGGTCCCCGGTGGGAACACTGGAAGCTTTCTTT | CASSPNSHRSPVGTLEAFF | TRBJ1-1 | . | . | TRBV4-1
TGTGCCAGCAGACCGGGACAGGGGGCGATTTGGTCCTACAATGAGCAGTTCTTC | CASRPGQGAIWSYNEQFF | TRBJ2-1 | TRBD1 | . | TRBV4-2
TGTGCCAGCAGCTTAGTTCCGGACCAAGAGACCCAGTACTTC | CASSLVPDQETQYF | TRBJ2-5 | . | . | TRBV7-8